The rows below give T cell receptor beta chains drawn from one sample of a study of cytomegalovirus exposure and HLA in healthy donors. The assay was immunoSEQ multiplex PCR, and TCRdb's table has in-frame clones only and misses some. The repertoire includes hundreds of thousands of clones, less than 80% of them detected once, and 0.22% sits in the top ten. The sequenced sample consisted of PBMCs. Every receptor here comes from a girl between 2 and 10 years old in good health and CMV-seronegative. Each CDR3 is given with its conserved first and last residue. The D gene is left open where the match is weak.

V	D	J	CDR3
TRBV2	.	TRBJ2-1	CASSDREQFF
TRBV2	TRBD2	TRBJ2-3	CASRRTSWTSTDTQYF
TRBV2	.	TRBJ1-4	CASSEFGSTNEKLFF
TRBV6-6	.	TRBJ1-1	CASSYQGLYTEAFF
TRBV27	TRBD1	TRBJ1-1	CASSLDPQGVGTEAFF
TRBV5-6	.	TRBJ2-7	CASSFGQGPKTYEQYF
TRBV5-1	.	TRBJ2-7	CASSLGGSGYEQYF
TRBV5-4	TRBD2	TRBJ2-1	CASSLVASGRLANEQFF
TRBV4-2	.	TRBJ2-1	CASSQEATDGYNEQFF
TRBV5-4	TRBD2	TRBJ2-1	CASSTLAGGPHEQFF
TRBV29-1	TRBD2	TRBJ2-3	CSVLGLGAQYF
TRBV13	TRBD1	TRBJ1-1	CASSFIDRVNTEAFF
TRBV6-5	.	TRBJ2-3	CASSYGGIEVDTQYF
TRBV5-6	.	TRBJ1-4	CASSSSRTAATNEKLFF
TRBV27	TRBD2	TRBJ2-7	CASTPVSGSYEQYF
TRBV4-1	TRBD1	TRBJ1-4	CASSRDGTATNEKLFF
TRBV19	TRBD1	TRBJ2-2	CASTHLGQGSGELFF
TRBV14	TRBD2	TRBJ2-7	CASSLIAGVLLEQYF
TRBV14	TRBD2	TRBJ2-5	CASSQIGLAGGRMETQYF
TRBV27	.	TRBJ2-3	CASSSRRGTDTQYF
TRBV16	.	TRBJ2-7	CASSQVTYEQYF
TRBV7-2	TRBD1	TRBJ2-4	CASSTQGARDIQYF
TRBV7-9	.	TRBJ1-2	CASSSTGLYGYTF
TRBV6-5	.	TRBJ1-3	CASSYNRNPGNTIYF
TRBV5-4	.	TRBJ2-7	CASSFGQYSEQYF
TRBV5-1	TRBD1	TRBJ2-2	CASSLYRGDPGELFF
TRBV9	TRBD1	TRBJ2-7	CASSVGGQGNYEQYF
TRBV15	TRBD1	TRBJ1-1	CATSRATGTGATEAFF
TRBV10-3	.	TRBJ2-7	CAISAPLGQNYEQYF
TRBV5-1	TRBD1	TRBJ1-1	CASQARGVNTEAFF
TRBV11-3	TRBD1	TRBJ2-3	CASSSYRQGNTDTQYF
TRBV6-1	TRBD2	TRBJ2-7	CASSELRGGPKIGQYF
TRBV7-2	.	TRBJ1-3	CASSLESGLGNTIYF
TRBV2	TRBD1	TRBJ1-1	CASSRRTGAGYTEAFF
TRBV12-5	TRBD1	TRBJ1-4	CASGLSGGRVEKLFF
TRBV9	TRBD1	TRBJ1-4	CASSSGQGGKNEKLFF
TRBV4-1	.	TRBJ2-5	CASSQTRGFEQYF
TRBV7-6	.	TRBJ2-1	CASSLEPNTYNEQFF
TRBV15	.	TRBJ1-3	CATSTNSGNTIYF
TRBV21-1	.	TRBJ2-7	CASRVKRAADRGRYSSYEQYF
TRBV6-5	TRBD2	TRBJ2-3	CASSYSPRGRTDTQYF
TRBV5-1	.	TRBJ2-7	CASRGQQYEQYF
TRBV5-6	.	TRBJ2-7	CASSLKTSYYEQYF
TRBV19	.	TRBJ1-2	CASRPYGDTYGYTF
TRBV7-2	.	TRBJ1-4	CASSLSTIEKLFF
TRBV12-5	TRBD2	TRBJ2-7	CASGADSGRRYEQYF
TRBV29-1	.	TRBJ1-1	CSVAVRTEAFF
TRBV2	TRBD1	TRBJ1-2	CASNTPTGDYDGYTF
TRBV2	.	TRBJ1-2	CASSNRGGGRLTSASVHF
TRBV7-9	.	TRBJ1-3	CASSLEGSTIYF
TRBV25-1	.	TRBJ1-1	CASSKISHVWHLNTEAFF
TRBV15	.	TRBJ2-7	CATSRGGGGVYEQYF